These 29 T cell receptor beta chains share one sample of origin, sequenced in a study of blood T cell repertoires in COVID-19. Repertoires were generated with immunoSEQ multiplex PCR, while TCRdb's copy carries only in-frame clones and drops some. This sample yields 100,000 to 150,000 clones, of which roughly four fifths are seen a single time; roughly 17% belongs to the top ten. The material sequenced was peripheral blood. Receptors originate from a man younger than 40 with COVID-19, enrolled during active disease.

This chain joins TRBV10-3 and TRBJ2-2; 9 bases agree with TRBD1. The trim removed 7 bases at V and 6 bases at J, leaving 9 bases unmatched. The CDR3 sequence is 15 residues long. Germline CDR1 ENHRY, CDR2 SYGVKD. CDR3 in amino acids: CAIKGDRDVPGELFF. The CDR3 region has the DNA TGTGCCATCAAGGGGGACAGGGATGTCCCCGGGGAGCTGTTTTTT.

The chain combines TRBV7-2 with TRBJ1-1, with TRBD1 identical over 7 bases. With V trimmed by 6 bases and J by 0 bases, 10 bases remained unmatched. This CDR3 has 16 residues. Per the germline V gene, CDR1 is SGHTA and CDR2 is FQGNSA. In DNA, the CDR3 is TGTGCCAGCAGAGGACAGGCAACAGAGATGAACACTGAAGCTTTCTTT. Its protein product is CASRGQATEMNTEAFF.

This clone occurred once. The CDR3 DNA is TGTGCCAGCAGCCCAGCCGGAGGGCGTGAGCAGTTCTTC. Its protein product is CASSPAGGREQFF. The V gene is TRBV6-5, the J gene TRBJ2-1, with D perhaps TRBD2 (6 bases). CDR3 length: 13 residues. Looked up from germline, CDR1 is MNHEY and CDR2 is SVGAGI. Trimming cost V 6 bases and J 9 bases, with 15 bases left between them.

CDR3 region: CASSGGFRTEAFF. Written as DNA, the CDR3 is TGCGCCAGCAGCGGGGGGTTTAGGACTGAAGCTTTCTTT. The V and J genes are TRBV4-3 and TRBJ1-1; the D gene is possibly TRBD1 (5 bases). Germline lookup yields CDR1 LGHNA and CDR2 YSLEER. This CDR3 is 13 amino acids long. Between the trimmed V and J ends, which lost 5 bases and 5 bases, there was a span of 12 bases.

The gene calls are TRBV19 and TRBJ2-1, with D possibly TRBD1 on 5 matching bases. The CDR3 is 15 residues long. Between the trimmed V and J ends, which lost 3 bases and 8 bases, there was a span of 17 bases. The germline V gene encodes CDR1 LNHDA and CDR2 SQIVND (reference sequence). CDR3 nucleotide sequence: TGTGCCAGTAGTATGCAGGGTACAGTCTTGGATGAGCAGTTCTTC. Its translation: CASSMQGTVLDEQFF.

The chain employs TRBV5-5 and TRBJ1-1; no definite D call. The CDR3 is 15 residues long. CDR1 is SGHKS, CDR2 YYEKEE, per germline (reference sequence). Trimming stripped 1 base from V and 3 bases from J, with 13 bases between. The CDR3, as DNA: TGTGCCAGCAGCTTGATATTAATCGGGGACACTGAAGCTTTCTTT. It encodes CASSLILIGDTEAFF.

The chain combines TRBV2 with TRBJ2-7; TRBD2 might be the D (5 bases). Germline lookup yields CDR1 SNHLY and CDR2 FYNNEI. V dropped 5 bases and J dropped 4 bases, with 15 bases sitting between them. CDR3 length: 14 amino acids. CDR3 DNA sequence: TGTGCCAGCAGTCCTGACGCGGGCGGGTACGAGCAGTACTTC. Residues: CASSPDAGGYEQYF.

CDR3 bases: TGTGACGGTCCGCCAGGGGACAGGGAGGTCTACGAGCAGTACTTC. Its translation: CDGPPGDREVYEQYF. The J gene is TRBJ2-7, the V gene TRBV7-7, with TRBD1 matching over 9 bases. The CDR3 has 15 amino acids. Germline V gives CDR1 SSHAT, CDR2 FNYEAQ (reference sequence).

The CDR3 reads CASSPWDRRYTF. The CDR3 DNA sequence: TGTGCCAGCAGCCCTTGGGACAGGCGGTACACCTTC. J is TRBJ1-2 and V is TRBV7-2, with 8 bases lining up with TRBD1. In germline, CDR1 is SGHTA, CDR2 FQGNSA. CDR3 length: 12 amino acids. Trimming took 5 bases from V and 11 from J; bases not matched to a gene: 7.

This clone was observed a single time. The chain recombines TRBV11-2 with TRBJ2-2; TRBD2 is a possible D gene (5 bases). This CDR3 is built from 18 residues. The germline CDR1 and CDR2 sequences are SGHAT and FQNNGV. V was trimmed by 3 bases and J by 0 bases, leaving 17 bases between them. CDR3 in DNA: TGTGCCAGCAGCTTGAGTTGGGTCGGGAACGCGAACACCGGGGAGCTGTTTTTT. Translating gives CASSLSWVGNANTGELFF.

The rearrangement links TRBV7-9 to TRBJ1-2; TRBD1 is a possible D gene (6 bases). The CDR3 runs to 15 residues. Germline CDR1 SEHNR, CDR2 FQNEAQ (reference sequence). The V and J ends lost 5 bases and 8 bases respectively, with 21 bases between them. The CDR3 spells CASSPAGRGIEGYTF. CDR3 sequence (DNA): TGTGCCAGCAGCCCGGCGGGGAGGGGGATTGAAGGCTACACCTTC.

The chain is built from TRBV2 and TRBJ2-7; 10 bases match TRBD1. With V trimmed by 4 bases and J by 13 bases, 10 bases remained unmatched. CDR3 length equals 13 residues. CDR1 SNHLY and CDR2 FYNNEI come from the germline V gene. The CDR3 bases are TGTGCCAGCAGTGGGACAGGGGGGGGAGAGTTCTACTTC. It translates to CASSGTGGGEFYF.

J is TRBJ2-2 and V is TRBV27; the match to TRBD2 covers 13 bases. Germline V lookup: CDR1 MNHEY, CDR2 SMNVEV (reference sequence). The CDR3 has 19 residues. J was trimmed by 5 bases and V by 3 bases; bases with no gene match: 12. CDR3 in amino acids: CASSFRGGLAGVGTGELFF. The CDR3 DNA sequence: TGTGCCAGCAGTTTCCGCGGCGGACTAGCGGGAGTAGGGACCGGGGAGCTGTTTTTT.

This chain links TRBV6-6 with TRBJ1-1; D unresolved. Trimming removed 6 bases at V and 4 bases at J, with 12 bases between. CDR1 is MNHNY and CDR2 is SVGAGI in the germline V gene (reference sequence). The CDR3 sequence is 13 residues long. Here the CDR3 DNA reads TGTGCCAGCAGACTAGAGCCTGGCACTGAAGCTTTCTTT. This sequence encodes CASRLEPGTEAFF.

This clone was seen a few times. The chain employs TRBV28 and TRBJ2-7, with TRBD2 identical over 7 bases. CDR1 is MDHEN and CDR2 is SYDVKM in the germline V gene. Unmatched junction bases numbered 5, after V lost 3 bases and J lost 0 bases. The CDR3 consists of 15 residues. This CDR3 is CASSFASGHSYEQYF. CDR3 DNA: TGTGCCAGCAGTTTCGCTAGCGGACACTCCTACGAGCAGTACTTC.

The chain links TRBV5-1 to TRBJ2-7, with 9 bases fitting TRBD2. With V trimmed by 5 bases and J by 3 bases, 6 bases remained unmatched. This CDR3 region has 14 residues. Germline-derived CDR1 and CDR2 are SGHRS and YFSETQ. CDR3 sequence (DNA): TGCGCCAGCAGTTATGATAGCGGGAGCTACGAGCAGTACTTC. Translated, it gives CASSYDSGSYEQYF.

This clone was seen a single time. The rearrangement uses TRBV2 and TRBJ2-7; unclear D gene. The V end lost 5 bases, the J end lost 0 bases, and 11 bases lay between the germline ends. This CDR3 has 14 amino acids. Germline V gene lookup returns CDR1 SNHLY and CDR2 FYNNEI. The CDR3 loop reads CASSRDLSSYEQYF. CDR3 nucleotides: TGTGCCAGCAGTCGAGACTTAAGCTCCTACGAGCAGTACTTC.

V is TRBV10-1 and J is TRBJ1-1, with D perhaps matching TRBD1 (5 bases). The CDR3 consists of 14 residues. The germline V and J ends were trimmed by 0 bases and 4 bases, with 9 bases remaining between them. CDR1 and CDR2 (germline): WNHNN, SYGVQD (reference sequence). The CDR3 DNA reads TGCGCCAGCAGTGAGTCGCTCGGGGGCACTGAAGCTTTCTTT. Translating gives CASSESLGGTEAFF.

The rearrangement uses TRBV11-2 and TRBJ2-7, with 10 bases that match TRBD2. The CDR3 loop spans 16 amino acids. V was pared by 2 bases and J by 4 bases, with 8 bases of the junction left unmatched. Germline assignment: CDR1 SGHAT and CDR2 FQNNGV. CDR3 DNA: TGTGCCAGCAGCTTAAGGACTAGCGGATTATCTTACGAGCAGTACTTC. Its protein product is CASSLRTSGLSYEQYF. The full variable domain, with the rest looked up from reference TRBV11-2 and TRBJ2-7, is EAGVAQSPRYKIIEKRQSVAFWCNPISGHATLYWYQQILGQGPKLLIQFQNNGVVDDSQLPKDRFSAERLKGVDSTLKIQPAKLEDSAVYLCASSLRTSGLSYEQYFGPGTRLTVT.

CDR3 in DNA: TGTGCCAGCAGTTACGGGGCCGCGTGGACTGGAAACACCATATATTTT. Its protein is CASSYGAAWTGNTIYF. This sequence joins TRBV6-2 or TRBV6-3 and TRBJ1-3; D may be TRBD1 (5 bases). V shed 2 bases and J shed 2 bases, with 13 bases lying between them. CDR1 and CDR2 (germline): MNHEY, SVGEGT. CDR3 length equals 16 residues.

The gene calls are TRBV5-4 and TRBJ2-3; D perhaps matches TRBD1 (5 bases). Trimming took 0 bases from V and 0 from J, leaving 11 bases between them. Per germline, CDR1 SGHNT and CDR2 YYREEE (reference sequence). The CDR3 has 16 residues. Here the CDR3 reads CASSLVGALSTDTQYF. CDR3 nucleotides: TGTGCCAGCAGCTTGGTAGGGGCCCTTAGCACAGATACGCAGTATTTT.

The J gene is TRBJ2-1, the V gene TRBV4-1; 11 bases map to TRBD2. The CDR3 extends over 17 amino acids. CDR1 and CDR2 from the germline V gene are MGHRA and YSYEKL. J gave up 0 bases and V 1 base, and 2 bases lay outside the gene matches. The CDR3 loop is CASSQGGLADSYNEQFF. The CDR3 bases are TGCGCCAGCAGCCAAGGGGGACTAGCGGACTCCTACAATGAGCAGTTCTTC.

This clone was seen a handful of times. The chain carries TRBV10-3 and TRBJ1-4; 8 bases agree with TRBD1. The CDR3 sequence is 16 residues long. CDR1 ENHRY and CDR2 SYGVKD come from the germline V gene. V gave up 5 bases and J gave up 10 bases; unmatched junction bases: 15. The CDR3 sequence is CAISLGQGRHDGKLFF. The CDR3 region has the DNA TGTGCCATCAGTCTTGGACAGGGAAGACATGATGGAAAACTGTTTTTT.

The rearrangement uses TRBV5-1 and TRBJ1-1; TRBD1 matches at 9 bases. The junction had 13 bases not matched to a gene; V was cut back by 5 bases and J by 11 bases. The CDR3 loop spans 14 amino acids. Germline assignment: CDR1 SGHRS and CDR2 YFSETQ. CDR3 protein: CASRSGNRGHSAFF. The CDR3 DNA is TGCGCCAGCAGAAGTGGAAACAGGGGGCATTCGGCTTTCTTT.

The chain carries TRBV5-6 and TRBJ1-4; 7 bases match TRBD1. Germline V gene lookup returns CDR1 SGHDT and CDR2 YYEEEE. This CDR3 has 15 amino acids. The ends lost 3 bases at V and 5 bases at J; junction bases unmatched: 7. CDR3 DNA sequence: TGTGCCAGCAGCTGGCGGACAGGAGGCAATGAAAAACTGTTTTTT. Translated, it gives CASSWRTGGNEKLFF. Drawing the rest from reference TRBV5-6 and TRBJ1-4, the complete variable domain is DAGVTQSPTHLIKTRGQQVTLRCSPKSGHDTVSWYQQALGQGPQFIFQYYEEEERQRGNFPDRFSGHQFPNYSSELNVNALLLGDSALYLCASSWRTGGNEKLFFGSGTQLSVL.

The chain joins TRBV4-1 to TRBJ1-1, with TRBD1 matching over 10 bases. After removal of 3 bases from V and 6 bases from J, the junction contained 7 bases not matched to a gene. The CDR3 sequence is 15 residues long. Germline V lookup: CDR1 MGHRA, CDR2 YSYEKL. CDR3 sequence (DNA): TGCGCCAGCAGCCAGCCGGGACAGGGGAGGCCTGAAGCTTTCTTT. As protein: CASSQPGQGRPEAFF.

For the CDR3, the DNA is TGTGCCAGTAGTATCCAAGAGGCGTCCAAAAACATTCAGTACTTC. This codes for CASSIQEASKNIQYF. This chain links TRBV19 with TRBJ2-4, with D unclear. V was cut by 3 bases and J by 2 bases, with 11 bases left in between. There are 15 residues in the CDR3. Germline V CDR1 and CDR2: LNHDA, SQIVND (reference sequence).

This clone was counted a single time. This rearrangement joins TRBV27 to TRBJ1-2, with 7 bases aligning to TRBD1. The germline gives CDR1 MNHEY, CDR2 SMNVEV (reference sequence). The CDR3 sequence is 17 residues long. J gave up 3 bases and V 4 bases, and 14 bases lay outside the gene matches. DNA of the CDR3: TGTGCCAGCAGTTCCATTAGCGTGAAGGGGGCGGACTATGGCTACACCTTC. The encoded protein is CASSSISVKGADYGYTF.

This clone was counted ten times or more. V is TRBV10-1 and J is TRBJ2-4; D is uncertain. CDR3 size: 14 residues. Trimming cost V 1 base and J 6 bases, with 10 bases left between them. Looked up from germline, CDR1 is WNHNN and CDR2 is SYGVQD (reference sequence). Here the CDR3 DNA reads TGCGCCAGCAGTGAGTTAGGTAGGAGAAACATTCAGTACTTC. The encoded protein is CASSELGRRNIQYF.